The rows below give T cell receptor beta chains drawn from one sample of a study of cytomegalovirus exposure and HLA in healthy donors. Clones were sequenced by immunoSEQ multiplex PCR, and TCRdb holds only the in-frame ones, with some missing. The sample consists of more than 55,000 clones, 70% to 90% of them appearing once. Material: PBMCs. The receptors were gathered from a young woman in good health and CMV-seronegative. CDR3s include the opening cysteine and the closing phenylalanine or tryptophan. The D gene is left open where the match is weak. Some rows mark clone size as missing; the rest say once, few, many or name a class of expanded clone.

.,TRBJ2-4,.,TRBV2,CASTRSGENIQYF,TGTGCCAGCACCCGGTCGGGGGAAAACATTCAGTACTTC
once,TRBJ1-5,TRBD1,TRBV30,CAWSQNRGYSNQPQHF,TGTGCCTGGAGTCAAAACAGGGGATATAGCAATCAGCCCCAGCATTTT
.,TRBJ2-7,.,TRBV6-1,CASSEPGTLYEQYF,TGTGCCAGCAGTGAACCCGGGACACTCTACGAGCAGTACTTC
.,TRBJ1-5,.,TRBV10-2,CASSDVWDTALLSNQPQHF,TGCGCCAGCAGTGATGTTTGGGACACCGCCCTTCTTAGCAATCAGCCCCAGCATTTT
.,TRBJ1-4,.,TRBV6-5,CASSDWRLTEKLFF,TGTGCCAGCAGTGACTGGCGGCTGACTGAAAAACTGTTTTTT
.,TRBJ1-1,TRBD1,TRBV28,CASSGPGQACFF,TGTGCCAGCAGTGGGCCCGGACAGGCGTGTTTCTTT
.,TRBJ2-7,TRBD1,TRBV7-2,CASSTRTGGSYEQYF,TGTGCCAGCAGTACCAGGACAGGGGGCTCCTACGAGCAGTACTTC
once,TRBJ1-5,.,TRBV4-2,CASSHDMGQPQHF,TGTGCCAGCAGCCACGACATGGGTCAGCCCCAGCATTTT
.,TRBJ1-3,.,TRBV6-1,CASSEAVGVPRGGNTIYF,TGTGCCAGCAGTGAAGCGGTGGGTGTCCCCCGCGGCGGAAACACCATATATTTT
.,TRBJ2-5,.,TRBV5-6,CASSSQGGAETQYF,TGTGCCAGCAGCTCACAGGGAGGGGCGGAGACCCAGTACTTC
.,TRBJ1-5,.,TRBV4-2,CASSQDLVDAQPQHF,TGTGCCAGCAGCCAAGATCTGGTAGATGCCCAGCCCCAGCATTTT
.,TRBJ1-3,TRBD1,TRBV11-2,CASSYNRGTGNTIYF,TGTGCCAGCAGCTATAACAGGGGAACTGGAAACACCATATATTTT
.,TRBJ2-1,TRBD2,TRBV6-4,CASSDSGGDNEQFF,TGTGCCAGCAGTGACTCGGGGGGGGACAATGAGCAGTTCTTC
.,TRBJ1-4,.,TRBV9,CASSARGKGEKLFF,TGTGCCAGCAGCGCGAGGGGGAAGGGTGAAAAACTGTTTTTT
once,TRBJ2-3,.,TRBV2,CASSPQGTDTQYF,TGTGCCAGCAGTCCCCAGGGGACAGATACGCAGTATTTT
.,TRBJ1-2,.,TRBV4-2,CASSRGVDGYTF,TGTGCCAGCAGTCGGGGGGTTGATGGCTACACCTTC
.,TRBJ1-4,.,TRBV27,CASSPSTGTNEKLFF,TGTGCCAGCAGTCCCTCGACAGGCACAAATGAAAAACTGTTTTTT
.,TRBJ2-1,.,TRBV19,CASSILDGSSYNEQFF,TGTGCCAGTAGTATTTTGGACGGGAGCTCCTACAATGAGCAGTTCTTC
few,TRBJ2-7,TRBD1,TRBV2,CASSPLRQGYEQYF,TGTGCCAGCAGTCCTCTCAGACAGGGCTACGAGCAGTACTTC
.,TRBJ1-2,TRBD1,TRBV27,CASSPLSTGGDGYTF,TGTGCCAGCAGTCCGCTCTCCACAGGGGGCGATGGCTACACCTTC
.,TRBJ2-2,TRBD1,TRBV13,CASSRDRGFGELFF,TGTGCCAGCAGCCGGGACAGGGGGTTCGGGGAGCTGTTTTTT
.,TRBJ2-3,.,TRBV4-2,CASSQIAADTQYF,TGTGCCAGCAGCCAAATTGCGGCAGATACGCAGTATTTT
.,TRBJ2-5,TRBD2,TRBV6-6,CASRSGRGTETQYF,TGTGCCAGCAGATCAGGGAGGGGAACAGAGACCCAGTACTTC
.,TRBJ1-2,TRBD1,TRBV25-1,CASSGPGQGFYGYTF,TGTGCCAGCAGTGGCCCGGGACAGGGATTTTATGGCTACACCTTC
.,TRBJ2-1,TRBD2,TRBV5-3,CARRCRFGLAGVNEQFF,TGTGCCAGAAGATGCCGCTTTGGGCTAGCGGGGGTCAATGAGCAGTTCTTC
.,TRBJ2-7,TRBD1,TRBV6-4,CASRAKLRDRGSEQYF,TGTGCCAGCAGGGCCAAACTCCGGGACAGGGGGAGCGAGCAGTACTTC
.,TRBJ2-7,TRBD1,TRBV6-6,CASKGDRVYEQYF,TGTGCCAGCAAAGGGGACAGGGTCTACGAGCAGTACTTC
.,TRBJ2-7,.,TRBV21-1,CASSTKLTGVHEQYF,TGTGCCAGCAGCACAAAACTCACAGGGGTCCACGAGCAGTACTTC
.,TRBJ2-2,.,TRBV19,CASSAGPYYSNPGELFF,TGTGCCAGTAGCGCTGGGCCTTATTACTCGAACCCCGGGGAGCTGTTTTTT
.,TRBJ2-2,TRBD1,TRBV28,CASRQGALFGELFF,TGTGCCAGTAGACAGGGGGCGCTTTTCGGGGAGCTGTTTTTT
.,TRBJ1-2,TRBD1,TRBV4-2,CASSPGEGGLSYGYTF,TGTGCCAGCAGCCCCGGGGAAGGGGGCTTGAGCTATGGCTACACCTTC
.,TRBJ1-2,.,TRBV5-1,CASSSERSRSKGYTF,TGCGCCAGCAGCTCAGAGCGGTCCCGCTCTAAAGGCTACACCTTC
.,TRBJ2-1,.,TRBV11-2,CASSLLRTPPYNEQFF,TGTGCCAGCAGCTTACTTCGGACACCTCCCTACAATGAGCAGTTCTTC
.,TRBJ1-3,.,TRBV7-9,CASSLGGGSSGNTIYF,TGTGCCAGCAGCTTGGGCGGGGGCTCCTCTGGAAACACCATATATTTT
few,TRBJ1-6,.,TRBV11-2,CASSLSFGGTSPLHF,TGTGCCAGCAGCTTATCATTTGGAGGGACCTCACCCCTCCACTTT
.,TRBJ1-1,.,TRBV28,CASSLYGAIGTEAFF,TGTGCCAGCAGTTTATATGGGGCTATAGGTACTGAAGCTTTCTTT
.,TRBJ2-1,.,TRBV20-1,CSARTYNEQFF,TGCAGTGCTCGGACTTACAATGAGCAGTTCTTC
.,TRBJ1-2,TRBD1,TRBV27,CASSLSPGGRGYTF,TGTGCCAGCAGTTTGTCCCCAGGGGGACGAGGCTACACCTTC
.,TRBJ2-1,TRBD2,TRBV28,CASSRLAGTYNEQFF,TGTGCCAGCAGCAGACTAGCGGGGACCTACAATGAGCAGTTCTTC
once,TRBJ2-1,TRBD2,TRBV5-1,CASSLVGEGEQFF,TGCGCCAGCAGCTTGGTGGGGGAGGGTGAGCAGTTCTTC
.,TRBJ2-5,TRBD2,TRBV5-1,CASSFGTSGGQETQYF,TGCGCCAGCAGCTTCGGGACTAGCGGGGGCCAAGAGACCCAGTACTTC
.,TRBJ2-1,.,TRBV6-6,CASSYPQRSYNEQFF,TGTGCCAGCAGTTACCCTCAGAGGTCCTACAATGAGCAGTTCTTC
.,TRBJ1-1,.,TRBV7-6,CASSSQGNTEAFF,TGTGCCAGCAGCTCCCAGGGGAACACTGAAGCTTTCTTT
.,TRBJ2-2,.,TRBV5-1,CANSLAVSEGTGELFF,TGCGCCAACAGCTTGGCCGTTAGCGAGGGCACCGGGGAGCTGTTTTTT
.,TRBJ2-1,.,TRBV7-9,CASSQKSNIGEQFF,TGTGCCAGCAGCCAAAAAAGCAATATTGGTGAGCAGTTCTTC
.,TRBJ2-1,.,TRBV11-1,CASSPRQGRFGNEQFF,TGTGCCAGCAGCCCTCGCCAGGGGAGATTCGGCAATGAGCAGTTCTTC
.,TRBJ2-6,TRBD2,TRBV7-2,CASDTRGAGANVLTF,TGTGCCAGCGACACACGGGGGGCTGGGGCCAACGTCCTGACTTTC
.,TRBJ1-4,TRBD1,TRBV29-1,CSVDSGGSEKLFF,TGCAGCGTTGATTCAGGGGGCTCTGAAAAACTGTTTTTT
.,TRBJ2-3,.,TRBV7-2,CASSPDYLSTDTQYF,TGTGCCAGCAGCCCAGACTACCTTAGCACAGATACGCAGTATTTT
.,TRBJ1-3,.,TRBV5-6,CASSLGMTGTISGNTIYF,TGTGCCAGCAGCTTAGGGATGACAGGCACTATCTCTGGAAACACCATATATTTT
.,TRBJ2-3,TRBD2,TRBV5-4,CASSFSGSTDTQYF,TGTGCCAGCAGCTTTAGCGGGAGCACAGATACGCAGTATTTT